The 29 T cell receptor beta chains given below trace back to one sample, sequenced in a study of cytomegalovirus exposure and HLA in healthy donors. PCR used 60 Vbeta primers and 13 Jbeta primers. Measured with immunoSEQ multiplex PCR; TCRdb has only the in-frame clones, and not every one. This table has around 130,000 clones, approximately 75% appearing once. Input material: PBMCs. These receptors came from a woman aged 40 to 50 in good health and CMV-seropositive.

This rearrangement joins TRBV9 to TRBJ1-6; a weak D match, TRBD1 (6 bases). Trimming stripped 2 bases from V and 4 bases from J, with 13 bases between. Germline values: CDR1 SGDLS, CDR2 YYNGEE. There are 16 residues in the CDR3. The CDR3 coding sequence is TGTGCCAGCAGCGTGTTCGGGACAAATTATAATTCACCCCTCCACTTT. This sequence encodes CASSVFGTNYNSPLHF.

This clone was counted once. This chain links TRBV7-2 with TRBJ1-5; D remains ambiguous. Germline-derived CDR1 and CDR2 are SGHTA and FQGNSA. The CDR3 has 13 amino acids. The V and J ends lost 5 bases and 8 bases respectively, with 13 bases between them. The CDR3 here is CASSREPREPQHF. The DNA of the CDR3 is TGTGCCAGCAGCCGGGAGCCCCGTGAGCCCCAGCATTTT.

This rearrangement joins TRBV7-2 to TRBJ2-7; TRBD2 aligns across 8 bases. V was clipped by 3 bases and J by 2 bases; unmatched bases: 3. The germline gives CDR1 SGHTA, CDR2 FQGNSA. The CDR3 spans 14 residues. CDR3 sequence: CASSFSGATYEQYF. CDR3 DNA sequence: TGTGCCAGCAGCTTTAGCGGGGCGACCTACGAGCAGTACTTC.

This chain connects TRBV19 to TRBJ1-2, with unresolved D. The CDR3 is made up of 13 amino acids. With 7 bases removed from V and 4 bases from J, the gap between germline ends came to 13 bases. The germline CDR1 and CDR2 sequences are LNHDA and SQIVND (reference sequence). CDR3 sequence (DNA): TGTGCCAGTACTATCTCGGTCCCCTATGGCTACACCTTC. It translates to CASTISVPYGYTF.

The genes are TRBV5-1 and TRBJ2-7; 10 nucleotides agree with TRBD1. The CDR3 contains 14 residues. Germline trimming cut 2 bases from V and 3 bases from J; bases unmatched to any gene: 2. Germline V gene lookup returns CDR1 SGHRS and CDR2 YFSETQ. The CDR3 protein is CASSFRDRGYEQYF. CDR3 DNA: TGCGCCAGCAGCTTCCGGGACAGGGGCTACGAGCAGTACTTC. Supplemented by reference TRBV5-1 and TRBJ2-7, the full variable domain reads KAGVTQTPRYLIKTRGQQVTLSCSPISGHRSVSWYQQTPGQGLQFLFEYFSETQRNKGNFPGRFSGRQFSNSRSEMNVSTLELGDSALYLCASSFRDRGYEQYFGPGTRLTVT.

The chain carries TRBV28 and TRBJ2-7; the D gene is possibly TRBD2 (6 bases). CDR1 is MDHEN and CDR2 is SYDVKM in the germline V gene. V gave up 4 bases and J gave up 4 bases, with 8 bases separating them. CDR3 length equals 12 residues. CDR3 nucleotide sequence: TGTGCCAGCAGTTCTGGGGGGTACGAGCAGTACTTC. Encoded protein: CASSSGGYEQYF. Variable domain in full (rest from reference TRBV28 and TRBJ2-7): DVKVTQSSRYLVKRTGEKVFLECVQDMDHENMFWYRQDPGLGLRLIYFSYDVKMKEKGDIPEGYSVSREKKERFSLILESASTNQTSMYLCASSSGGYEQYFGPGTRLTVT.

The V gene is TRBV4-2, the J gene TRBJ2-1; 10 bases line up with TRBD1. With V trimmed by 4 bases and J by 10 bases, 10 bases remained unmatched. Germline-derived CDR1 and CDR2 are LGHNA and YNFKEQ. This CDR3 has 15 residues. The DNA for the CDR3 is TGTGCCAGCAGCCTTAGCGGGACAGGGGATTTCGAGCAGTTCTTC. Amino acid sequence: CASSLSGTGDFEQFF.

The gene calls are TRBV5-5 and TRBJ1-1; no definite D call. With 5 bases removed from V and 1 base from J, the gap between germline ends came to 12 bases. The CDR3 runs to 14 residues. Germline V lookup: CDR1 SGHKS, CDR2 YYEKEE (reference sequence). This chain's CDR3 is CASRYGSSNTEAFF. CDR3 DNA sequence: TGTGCCAGCAGATACGGGTCCTCGAACACTGAAGCTTTCTTT.

The CDR3 region has the DNA TGTGCCAGCAGCGCCTTAGACGGGGGGCCCAACGAGCAGTACTTC. It specifies CASSALDGGPNEQYF. The rearrangement links TRBV7-9 to TRBJ2-7; tentative D call: TRBD2 (7 bases). Trimming removed 5 bases from V and 5 bases from J, with 19 bases in between. Germline V gene sequence: CDR1 SEHNR, CDR2 FQNEAQ (reference sequence). There are 15 residues in the CDR3.

This clone occurred once. The chain links TRBV30 to TRBJ2-3, with a tentative D call TRBD2 (6 bases). Germline CDR1 is GTSNPN and CDR2 is SVGIG (reference sequence). V was pared by 3 bases and J by 0 bases, with 13 bases between. The CDR3 extends over 15 amino acids. DNA of the CDR3: TGTGCCTGGAGCTCCGGGACTTATAGCACAGATACGCAGTATTTT. Translated, it gives CAWSSGTYSTDTQYF. The whole variable domain, remainder taken from reference TRBV30 and TRBJ2-3, is SQTIHQWPATLVQPVGSPLSLECTVEGTSNPNLYWYRQAAGRGLQLLFYSVGIGQISSEVPQNLSASRPQDRQFILSSKKLLLSDSGFYLCAWSSGTYSTDTQYFGPGTRLTVL.

This chain joins TRBV6-1 and TRBJ2-7; maybe TRBD2 (6 bases). There are 14 residues in the CDR3. V was shortened by 3 bases and J by 2 bases, with 11 bases between the two germline ends. CDR1 and CDR2 (germline): MNHNS, SASEGT. CDR3: CASSEYGTPYEQYF. In DNA, the CDR3 is TGTGCCAGCAGTGAGTATGGGACTCCCTACGAGCAGTACTTC.

The rearrangement uses TRBV5-4 and TRBJ2-5; D possibly corresponds to TRBD1 (6 bases). Germline CDR1 and CDR2: SGHNT and YYREEE (reference sequence). Trimming removed 1 base from V and 2 bases from J, with 15 bases in between. The CDR3 totals 16 residues. CDR3 DNA sequence: TGTGCCAGCAGCTTGTCCTTTGGACAGAAACAAGAGACCCAGTACTTC. It is translated as CASSLSFGQKQETQYF.

This chain connects TRBV5-8 to TRBJ2-1; a possible D gene is TRBD2 (6 bases). Trimming shortened V by 2 bases and J by 6 bases, and 15 bases separated the two germline ends. The CDR3 length is 15 residues. Germline V gene data show CDR1 as SGHTS and CDR2 as YDEGEE. The CDR3 DNA reads as TGTGCCAGCAGCTTCTCAGGAGGGCGCGGCAATGAGCAGTTCTTC. Protein: CASSFSGGRGNEQFF.

The V gene is TRBV2, the J gene TRBJ2-2; D not certain. Germline lookup yields CDR1 SNHLY and CDR2 FYNNEI. The CDR3 is made up of 11 amino acids. V dropped 2 bases and J dropped 10 bases, with 5 bases sitting between them. The CDR3 DNA reads TGTGCCAGCAGTGAACGACAGGAGCTGTTTTTT. Amino acids: CASSERQELFF.

This sequence joins TRBV25-1 and TRBJ2-7, with 10 nucleotides matching TRBD2. Per germline, CDR1 MGHDK and CDR2 SYGVNS. With V trimmed by 4 bases and J by 2 bases, 8 bases remained unmatched. CDR3 size: 16 residues. This chain's CDR3 is CASSGDGSGRAYEQYF. The CDR3 coding sequence is TGTGCCAGCAGTGGGGATGGAAGCGGGAGGGCCTACGAGCAGTACTTC.

The chain employs TRBV11-2 and TRBJ2-5; 7 bases line up with TRBD1. CDR1 is SGHAT and CDR2 is FQNNGV in the germline V gene. V was clipped by 3 bases and J by 5 bases; unmatched bases: 6. The CDR3 covers 14 residues. In nucleotides, the CDR3 is TGTGCCAGCAGCTTCGACAGGGCCGCGGAGACCCAGTACTTC. Protein product: CASSFDRAAETQYF.

The chain couples TRBV4-3 to TRBJ2-2; 8 positions match TRBD2. The germline CDR1 and CDR2 sequences are LGHNA and YSLEER. With V trimmed by 0 bases and J by 4 bases, 13 bases remained unmatched. CDR3 size: 19 residues. The CDR3 loop reads CASSQDNGTSIYSTGELFF. CDR3 DNA: TGCGCCAGCAGCCAAGATAATGGGACTAGTATTTACTCCACCGGGGAGCTGTTTTTT.

The chain couples TRBV27 to TRBJ2-3; TRBD2 agrees at 8 bases. The length of the CDR3 is 15 residues. Germline V gene lookup returns CDR1 MNHEY and CDR2 SMNVEV (reference sequence). V shed 6 bases and J 5 bases; nucleotides not matched to a gene: 10. The CDR3 sequence is CASSKGWRGVDTQYF. The CDR3 nucleotides read TGTGCCAGCAGCAAGGGGTGGCGGGGGGTAGATACGCAGTATTTT.

The chain couples TRBV19 to TRBJ1-2; D possibly corresponds to TRBD1 (5 bases). V gave up 6 bases and J gave up 8 bases, with 13 bases separating them. CDR3 length equals 12 residues. CDR1 is LNHDA, CDR2 SQIVND, per germline (reference sequence). CDR3 amino acids: CASSTGWVGYTF. In nucleotides, the CDR3 is TGTGCCAGTAGCACAGGATGGGTCGGCTACACCTTC.

The chain has TRBV7-8 and TRBJ2-1, with D maybe TRBD2 (6 bases). In germline, CDR1 is SGHVS, CDR2 FQNEAQ. Trimming shortened V by 0 bases and J by 0 bases, and 9 bases separated the two germline ends. This CDR3 has 16 residues. The CDR3, as DNA: TGTGCCAGCAGCTTAGCGGGACTCGACTCCTACAATGAGCAGTTCTTC. Its protein is CASSLAGLDSYNEQFF.

This sequence joins TRBV9 and TRBJ2-1, with TRBD2 matching 8 bases. There are 16 residues in the CDR3. Germline loops: CDR1 SGDLS, CDR2 YYNGEE. Trimming cost V 3 bases and J 4 bases; bases outside gene matches: 9. This CDR3 is CASSEGLGGEYNEQFF. The CDR3 DNA sequence: TGTGCCAGCAGCGAGGGACTCGGGGGGGAATACAATGAGCAGTTCTTC.

The V call is TRBV2, the J call TRBJ2-6, with a possible D match to TRBD1 (5 bases). Germline V lookup: CDR1 SNHLY, CDR2 FYNNEI. The CDR3 spans 17 residues. V was pared by 7 bases and J by 0 bases, with 16 bases between. The CDR3 DNA follows: TGTGCCAGCAACTCCAGGCAGGGATTCTCTGGGGCCAACGTCCTGACTTTC. Protein product: CASNSRQGFSGANVLTF. The full variable domain, its missing parts supplied by reference TRBV2 and TRBJ2-6, is EPEVTQTPSHQVTQMGQEVILRCVPISNHLYFYWYRQILGQKVEFLVSFYNNEISEKSEIFDDQFSVERPDGSNFTLKIRSTKLEDSAMYFCASNSRQGFSGANVLTFGAGSRLTVL.

This chain joins TRBV9 and TRBJ2-7; TRBD1 matches 7 bases. With V trimmed by 3 bases and J by 2 bases, 5 bases remained unmatched. CDR3 length: 14 amino acids. Germline V gives CDR1 SGDLS, CDR2 YYNGEE. In DNA form, the CDR3 reads TGTGCCAGCAGCGCCGGACAGGCGGCCTACGAGCAGTACTTC. It codes for CASSAGQAAYEQYF.

This clone was detected only a few times. The chain couples TRBV27 to TRBJ2-3, with TRBD1 as a possible D gene (6 bases). CDR1 is MNHEY, CDR2 SMNVEV, per germline (reference sequence). V lost 5 bases and J lost 0, with 15 bases in between. The CDR3 has 16 residues. Written as DNA, the CDR3 is TGTGCCAGCAGTCCCATTGTGGGGGCTAGCACAGATACGCAGTATTTT. This translates into CASSPIVGASTDTQYF.

The gene calls are TRBV5-3 and TRBJ1-5, with TRBD1 matching 8 bases. TRBV5-3 is filed as an ORF, its function uncertain. This CDR3 contains 13 residues. Trimming cost V 4 bases and J 6 bases; bases outside gene matches: 3. CDR3 DNA: TGTGCCAGAAGCGACAGGGGTGGTCAGCCCCAGCATTTT. It yields the protein CARSDRGGQPQHF.

The chain employs TRBV4-1 and TRBJ2-3; no firm D call. The V gene lost 5 bases and the J gene lost 6 bases, with 12 bases spanning the gap. From germline, CDR1 is MGHRA and CDR2 YSYEKL. This CDR3 comprises 13 residues. The CDR3 reads CASSFRPRDTQYF. The CDR3 DNA reads TGCGCCAGCAGCTTTCGTCCCAGGGATACGCAGTATTTT.

This clone has only a few counts. The chain recombines TRBV10-3 with TRBJ2-6, with D possibly being TRBD1 (5 bases). V lost 6 bases and J 8 bases, leaving 26 bases between the germline ends. Germline values: CDR1 ENHRY, CDR2 SYGVKD. CDR3 length: 18 amino acids. CDR3 residues: CAISGLEPAGFGSNVLTF. CDR3 sequence (DNA): TGTGCCATCAGCGGTCTCGAACCTGCAGGGTTCGGGTCCAACGTCCTGACTTTC.

V usage is TRBV28 and J usage is TRBJ2-7, with 7 bases fitting TRBD1. The CDR3 runs to 15 residues. Germline CDR1 is MDHEN and CDR2 is SYDVKM. The V and J ends lost 2 bases and 3 bases, in that order; junction bases with no gene match: 7. CDR3 coding DNA: TGTGCCAGCAGTTTACTTGGGACAGAATTCTACGAGCAGTACTTC. It encodes CASSLLGTEFYEQYF.

The chain uses TRBV10-3 and TRBJ1-2, with D possibly matching TRBD1 (5 bases). Germline values: CDR1 ENHRY, CDR2 SYGVKD. This CDR3 is 14 amino acids long. V dropped 6 bases and J dropped 10 bases, with 21 bases sitting between them. Written as DNA, the CDR3 is TGTGCCATCAGGGCGGGGGGGGACGGAGGAATCTACACCTTC. It encodes CAIRAGGDGGIYTF.